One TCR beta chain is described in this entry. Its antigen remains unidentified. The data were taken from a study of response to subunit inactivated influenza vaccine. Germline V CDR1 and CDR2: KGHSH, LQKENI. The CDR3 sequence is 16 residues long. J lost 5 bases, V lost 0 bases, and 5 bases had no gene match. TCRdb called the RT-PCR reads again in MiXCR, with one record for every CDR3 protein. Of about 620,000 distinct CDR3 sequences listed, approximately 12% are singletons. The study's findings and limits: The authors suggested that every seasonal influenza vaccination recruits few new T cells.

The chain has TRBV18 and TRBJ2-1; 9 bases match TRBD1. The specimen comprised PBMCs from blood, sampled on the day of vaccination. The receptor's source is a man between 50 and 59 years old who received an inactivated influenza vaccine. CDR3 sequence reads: CASSPPMGQGDNEQFF. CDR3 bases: TGTGCCAGCTCACCACCGATGGGACAGGGCGACAATGAGCAGTTCTTC.